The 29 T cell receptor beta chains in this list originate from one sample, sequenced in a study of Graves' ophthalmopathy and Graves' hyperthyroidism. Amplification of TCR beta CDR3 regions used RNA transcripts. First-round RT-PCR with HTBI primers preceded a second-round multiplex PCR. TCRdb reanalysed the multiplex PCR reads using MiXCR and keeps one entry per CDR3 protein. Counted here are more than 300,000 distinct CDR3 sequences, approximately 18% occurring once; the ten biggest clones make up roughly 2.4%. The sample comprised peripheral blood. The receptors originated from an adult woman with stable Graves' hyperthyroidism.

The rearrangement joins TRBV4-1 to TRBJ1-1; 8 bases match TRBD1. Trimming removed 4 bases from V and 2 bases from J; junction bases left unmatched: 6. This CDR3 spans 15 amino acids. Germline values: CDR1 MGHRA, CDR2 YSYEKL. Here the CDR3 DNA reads TGCGCCAGCAGCCCGCAGGACAGGGCAAACACTGAAGCTTTCTTT. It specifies CASSPQDRANTEAFF.

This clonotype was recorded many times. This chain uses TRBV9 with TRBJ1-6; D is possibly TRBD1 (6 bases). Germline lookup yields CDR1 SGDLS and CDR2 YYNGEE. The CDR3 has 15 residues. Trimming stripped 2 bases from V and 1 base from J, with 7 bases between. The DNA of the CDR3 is TGTGCCAGCAGCGTTACAGGGTCCTATAATTCACCCCTCCACTTT. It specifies CASSVTGSYNSPLHF. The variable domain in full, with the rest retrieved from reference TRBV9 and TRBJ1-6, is DSGVTQTPKHLITATGQRVTLRCSPRSGDLSVYWYQQSLDQGLQFLIQYYNGEERAKGNILERFSAQQFPDLHSELNLSSLELGDSALYFCASSVTGSYNSPLHFGNGTRLTVT.

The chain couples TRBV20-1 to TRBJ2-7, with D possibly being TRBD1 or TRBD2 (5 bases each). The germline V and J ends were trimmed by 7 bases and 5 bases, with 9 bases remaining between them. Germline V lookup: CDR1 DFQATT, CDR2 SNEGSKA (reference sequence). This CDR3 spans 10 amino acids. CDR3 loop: CSVGADEQYF. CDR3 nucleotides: TGCAGTGTCGGGGCAGACGAGCAGTACTTC.

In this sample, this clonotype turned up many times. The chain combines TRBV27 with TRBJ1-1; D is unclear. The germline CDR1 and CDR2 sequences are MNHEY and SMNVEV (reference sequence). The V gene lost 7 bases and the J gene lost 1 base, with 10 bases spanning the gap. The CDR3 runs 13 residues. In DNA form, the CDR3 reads TGTGCCAGCACAGACTTTTCGAACACTGAAGCTTTCTTT. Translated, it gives CASTDFSNTEAFF.

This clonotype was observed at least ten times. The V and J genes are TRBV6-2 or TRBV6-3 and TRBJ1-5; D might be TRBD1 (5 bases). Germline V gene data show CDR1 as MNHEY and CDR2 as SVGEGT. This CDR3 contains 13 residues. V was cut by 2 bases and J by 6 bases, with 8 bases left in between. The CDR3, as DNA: TGTGCCAGCAGTTACATGGGGGGTCAGCCCCAGCATTTT. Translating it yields CASSYMGGQPQHF.

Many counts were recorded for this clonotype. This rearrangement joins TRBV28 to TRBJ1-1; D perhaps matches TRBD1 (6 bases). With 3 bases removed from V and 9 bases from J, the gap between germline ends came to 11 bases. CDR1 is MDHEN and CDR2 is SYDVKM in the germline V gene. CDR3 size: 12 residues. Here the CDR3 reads CASSFRGLKAFF. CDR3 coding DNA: TGTGCCAGCAGTTTCAGGGGACTAAAAGCTTTCTTT. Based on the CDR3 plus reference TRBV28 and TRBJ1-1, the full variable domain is DVKVTQSSRYLVKRTGEKVFLECVQDMDHENMFWYRQDPGLGLRLIYFSYDVKMKEKGDIPEGYSVSREKKERFSLILESASTNQTSMYLCASSFRGLKAFFGQGTRLTVV.

The CDR3: CASSQSTGGGETQYF. The CDR3 nucleotides are TGCGCCAGCAGCCAATCGACAGGTGGGGGAGAGACCCAGTACTTC. The chain combines TRBV4-3 with TRBJ2-5, with TRBD1 as a possible D gene (6 bases). CDR3 length: 15 amino acids. The ends were cut back, 2 bases at V and 4 bases at J, with 14 bases in the middle. CDR1 and CDR2 (germline): LGHNA, YSLEER.

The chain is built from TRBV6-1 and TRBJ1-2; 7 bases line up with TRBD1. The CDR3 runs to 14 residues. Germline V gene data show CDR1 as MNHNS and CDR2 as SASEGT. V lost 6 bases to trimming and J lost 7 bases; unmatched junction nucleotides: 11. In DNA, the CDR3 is TGTGCCAGCAGCAACAGGGGTGAGACTACTGGCTACACCTTC. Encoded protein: CASSNRGETTGYTF.

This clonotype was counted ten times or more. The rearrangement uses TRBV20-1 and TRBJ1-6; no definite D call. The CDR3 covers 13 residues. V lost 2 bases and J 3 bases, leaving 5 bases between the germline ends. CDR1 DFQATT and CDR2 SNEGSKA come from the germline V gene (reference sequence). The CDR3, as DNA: TGCAGTGCTAGAATCAGCTATAATTCACCCCTCCACTTT. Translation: CSARISYNSPLHF.

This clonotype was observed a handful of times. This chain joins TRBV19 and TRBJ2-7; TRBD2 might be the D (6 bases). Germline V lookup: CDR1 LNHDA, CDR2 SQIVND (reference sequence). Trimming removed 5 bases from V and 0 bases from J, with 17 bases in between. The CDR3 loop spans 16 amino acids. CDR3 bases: TGTGCCAGTAGTTCCCCGGGACTTTCCGGCTCCTACGAGCAGTACTTC. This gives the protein CASSSPGLSGSYEQYF.

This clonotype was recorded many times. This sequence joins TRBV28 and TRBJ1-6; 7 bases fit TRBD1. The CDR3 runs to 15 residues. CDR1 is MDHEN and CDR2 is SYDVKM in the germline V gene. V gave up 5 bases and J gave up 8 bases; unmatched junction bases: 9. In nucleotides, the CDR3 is TGTGCCAGCAGTCCCCCGGGACAGACAGATTCACCCCTCCACTTT. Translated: CASSPPGQTDSPLHF.

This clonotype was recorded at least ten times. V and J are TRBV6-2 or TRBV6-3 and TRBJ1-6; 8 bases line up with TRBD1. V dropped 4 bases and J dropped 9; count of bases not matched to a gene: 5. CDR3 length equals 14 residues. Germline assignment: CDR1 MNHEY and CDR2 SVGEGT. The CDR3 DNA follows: TGTGCCAGCAGTTTCCAGGGGGCAAGTTCACCCCTCCACTTT. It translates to CASSFQGASSPLHF.

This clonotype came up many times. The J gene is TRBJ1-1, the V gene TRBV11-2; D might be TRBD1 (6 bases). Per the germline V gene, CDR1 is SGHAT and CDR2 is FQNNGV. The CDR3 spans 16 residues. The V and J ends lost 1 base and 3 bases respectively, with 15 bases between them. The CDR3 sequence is CASSLVYGGADTEAFF. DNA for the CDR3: TGTGCCAGCAGCTTAGTTTACGGGGGGGCGGACACTGAAGCTTTCTTT.

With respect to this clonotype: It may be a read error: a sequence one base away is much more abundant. The CDR3 here is CAGSVGTAYEQYF. The CDR3 nucleotides are TGTGCCGGCAGTGTAGGGACAGCCTACGAGCAGTACTTC. The chain joins TRBV6-1 to TRBJ2-7; TRBD1 matches at 7 bases. The CDR3 sequence is 13 residues long. The germline V gene has CDR1 MNHNS and CDR2 SASEGT.

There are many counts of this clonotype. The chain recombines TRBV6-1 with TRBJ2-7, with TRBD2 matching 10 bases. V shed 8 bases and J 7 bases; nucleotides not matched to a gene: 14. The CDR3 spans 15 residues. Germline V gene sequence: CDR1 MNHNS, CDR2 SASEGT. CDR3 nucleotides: TGTGCCAGCTGCCCCCCCACTAGCGGGAAGAAGGAGCAGTACTTC. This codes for CASCPPTSGKKEQYF.

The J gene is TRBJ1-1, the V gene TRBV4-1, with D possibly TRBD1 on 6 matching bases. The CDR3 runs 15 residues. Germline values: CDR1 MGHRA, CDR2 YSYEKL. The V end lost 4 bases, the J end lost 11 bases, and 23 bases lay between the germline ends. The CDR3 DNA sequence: TGCGCCAGCAGCCCAGGGGTCGGGGGGCTCCATTCCGCTTTCTTT. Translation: CASSPGVGGLHSAFF.

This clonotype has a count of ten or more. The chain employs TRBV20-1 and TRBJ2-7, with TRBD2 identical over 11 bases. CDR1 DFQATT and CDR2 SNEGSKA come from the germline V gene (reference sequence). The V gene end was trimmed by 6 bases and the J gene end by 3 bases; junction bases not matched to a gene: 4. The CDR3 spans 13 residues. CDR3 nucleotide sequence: TGCAGTGCCCTAGCGGGAGGAGTCTACGAGCAGTACTTC. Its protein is CSALAGGVYEQYF.

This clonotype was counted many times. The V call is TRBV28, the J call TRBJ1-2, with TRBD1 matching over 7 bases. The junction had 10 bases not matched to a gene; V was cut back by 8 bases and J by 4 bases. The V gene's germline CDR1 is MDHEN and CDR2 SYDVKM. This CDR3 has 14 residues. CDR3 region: CASLETTGIYGYTF. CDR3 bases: TGTGCCAGCCTCGAGACGACAGGGATCTATGGCTACACCTTC.

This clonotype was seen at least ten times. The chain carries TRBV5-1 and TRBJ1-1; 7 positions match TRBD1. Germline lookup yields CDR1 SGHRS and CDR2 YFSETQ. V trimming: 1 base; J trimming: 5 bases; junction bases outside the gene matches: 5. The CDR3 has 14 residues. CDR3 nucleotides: TGCGCCAGCAGCTTGTCGACAGGGTGGACTGAAGCTTTCTTT. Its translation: CASSLSTGWTEAFF. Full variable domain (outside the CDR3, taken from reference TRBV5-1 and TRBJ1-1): KAGVTQTPRYLIKTRGQQVTLSCSPISGHRSVSWYQQTPGQGLQFLFEYFSETQRNKGNFPGRFSGRQFSNSRSEMNVSTLELGDSALYLCASSLSTGWTEAFFGQGTRLTVV.

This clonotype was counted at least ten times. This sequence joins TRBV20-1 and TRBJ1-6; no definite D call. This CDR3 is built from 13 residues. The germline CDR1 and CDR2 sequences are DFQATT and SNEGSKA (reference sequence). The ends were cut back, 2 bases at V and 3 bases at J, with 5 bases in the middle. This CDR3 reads CSARQNYNSPLHF. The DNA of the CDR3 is TGCAGTGCTAGACAAAACTATAATTCACCCCTCCACTTT.

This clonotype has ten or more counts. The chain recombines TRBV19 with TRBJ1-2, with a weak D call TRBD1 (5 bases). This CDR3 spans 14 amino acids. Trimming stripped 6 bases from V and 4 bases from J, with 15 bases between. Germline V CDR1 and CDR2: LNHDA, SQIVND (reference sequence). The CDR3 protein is CASSPSRDGYGYTF. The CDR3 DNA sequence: TGTGCCAGTAGCCCTAGCCGGGACGGCTATGGCTACACCTTC.

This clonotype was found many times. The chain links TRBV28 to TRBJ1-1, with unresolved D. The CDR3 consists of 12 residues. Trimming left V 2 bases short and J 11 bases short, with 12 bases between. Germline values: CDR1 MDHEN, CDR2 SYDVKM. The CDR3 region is CASSLTRTKAFF. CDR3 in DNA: TGTGCCAGCAGTTTAACTCGCACGAAGGCTTTCTTT.

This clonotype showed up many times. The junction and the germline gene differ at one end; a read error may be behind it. The CDR3, as DNA: TGTGCCAGCATTTTAACGCGGGGGCCCCAAGAGACCCAGTACTTC. This sequence encodes CASILTRGPQETQYF. V usage is TRBV28 and J usage is TRBJ2-5; D possibly corresponds to TRBD2 (7 bases). Germline V gene lookup returns CDR1 MDHEN and CDR2 SYDVKM. The CDR3 consists of 15 residues. Variable domain in full (rest from reference TRBV28 and TRBJ2-5): DVKVTQSSRYLVKRTGEKVFLECVQDMDHENMFWYRQDPGLGLRLIYFSYDVKMKEKGDIPEGYSVSREKKERFSLILESASTNQTSMYLCASILTRGPQETQYFGPGTRLLVL.

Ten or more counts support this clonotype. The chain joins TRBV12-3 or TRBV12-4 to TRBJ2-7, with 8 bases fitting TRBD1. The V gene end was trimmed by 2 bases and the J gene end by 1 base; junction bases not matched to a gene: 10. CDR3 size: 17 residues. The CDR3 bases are TGTGCCAGCAGTTTAAGGACAGGGAGCCCTTCGTCCTACGAGCAGTACTTC. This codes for CASSLRTGSPSSYEQYF.

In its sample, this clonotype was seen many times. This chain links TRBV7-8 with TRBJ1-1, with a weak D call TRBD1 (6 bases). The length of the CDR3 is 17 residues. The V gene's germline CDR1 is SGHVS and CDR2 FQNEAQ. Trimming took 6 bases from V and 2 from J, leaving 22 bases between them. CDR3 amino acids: CASSQLGAEGENTEAFF. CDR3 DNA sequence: TGTGCCAGCAGTCAATTAGGGGCCGAGGGGGAAAACACTGAAGCTTTCTTT. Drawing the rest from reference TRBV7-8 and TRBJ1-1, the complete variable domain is GAGVSQSPRYKVAKRGQDVALRCDPISGHVSLFWYQQALGQGPEFLTYFQNEAQLDKSGLPSDRFFAERPEGSVSTLKIQRTQQEDSAVYLCASSQLGAEGENTEAFFGQGTRLTVV.

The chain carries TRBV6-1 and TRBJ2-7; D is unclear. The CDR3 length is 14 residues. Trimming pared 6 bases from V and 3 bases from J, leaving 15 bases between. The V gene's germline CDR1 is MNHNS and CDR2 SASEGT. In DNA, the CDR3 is TGTGCCAGCAGAGAACACGACTCTAACTACGAGCAGTACTTC. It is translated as CASREHDSNYEQYF.

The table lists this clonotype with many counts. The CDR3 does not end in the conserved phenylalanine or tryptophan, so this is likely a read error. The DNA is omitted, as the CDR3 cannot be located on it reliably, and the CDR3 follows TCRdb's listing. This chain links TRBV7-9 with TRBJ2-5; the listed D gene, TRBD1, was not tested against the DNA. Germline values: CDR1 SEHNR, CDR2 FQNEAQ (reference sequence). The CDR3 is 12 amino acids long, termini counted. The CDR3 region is CASSLTESGQEI.

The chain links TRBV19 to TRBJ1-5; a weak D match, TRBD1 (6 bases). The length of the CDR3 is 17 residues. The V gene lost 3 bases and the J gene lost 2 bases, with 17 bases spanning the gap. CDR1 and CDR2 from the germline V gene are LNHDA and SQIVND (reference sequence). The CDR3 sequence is CASSISRGALGNQPQHF. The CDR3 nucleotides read TGTGCCAGTAGTATCTCACGGGGGGCTTTGGGCAATCAGCCCCAGCATTTT.

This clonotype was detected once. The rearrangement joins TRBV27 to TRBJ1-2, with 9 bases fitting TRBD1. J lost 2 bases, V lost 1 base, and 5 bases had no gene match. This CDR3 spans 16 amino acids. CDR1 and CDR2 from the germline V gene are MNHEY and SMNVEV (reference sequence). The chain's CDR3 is CASSLLGQGQNYGYTF. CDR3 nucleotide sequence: TGTGCCAGCAGTTTATTGGGACAGGGACAGAACTATGGCTACACCTTC.